This TCR beta chain was documented in a study of beta chain features in type 1 diabetes. Regarding the study as a whole: In every one of the four CD4+ subsets, TCRB CDR3s were moderately but significantly shorter in Type 1 diabetes patients. Sampled from patients, naive, central memory and Treg TCRB repertoires appeared more similar than those sampled from healthy donors.

This CDR3 region has 12 residues. Trimming pared 6 bases from V and 5 bases from J, leaving 8 bases between. CDR1 SNHLY and CDR2 FYNNEI come from the germline V gene. Expressed TCRB transcripts were sequenced because the isolated RNA had all been reverse transcribed beforehand. Clones were read by immunoSEQ multiplex PCR, and TCRdb kept only the in-frame ones, dropping some. The data hold 300,000 to 350,000 clones, with 6.5% to 10% observed a single time. Each of the CD4+ naive, central memory, regulatory and stem cell-like memory populations was sorted via CD45RO/CCR7/CD25/CD127/CD95/CD27. Sort purity for all populations was recorded as exceeding 98%. This clone was recorded many times. What it binds is not known.

Sample: central memory CD4+ T cells from blood. The receptor was isolated from a woman between 18 and 29 years old in good health. The rearrangement links TRBV2 to TRBJ2-1; possible D gene TRBD2, 5 bases. CDR3 nucleotides: TGTGCCAGCAGACTAGTGGACAATGAGCAGTTCTTC. This codes for CASRLVDNEQFF.